The 22 T cell receptor beta chains below come from one sample, sequenced in a study of cytomegalovirus exposure and HLA in healthy donors. With 60 Vbeta and 13 Jbeta primers, the PCR was carried out. Only in-frame clones appear in the TCRdb table, and some are missing; sequencing was by immunoSEQ multiplex PCR. In the table there are about 190,000 clones, approximately 80% of which are singletons. Sequenced sample: PBMCs. The receptors come from a man aged 40-49 years in good health and CMV-seropositive.

This chain links TRBV5-4 with TRBJ2-7; D perhaps matches TRBD1 (5 bases). V lost 7 bases and J 6 bases, leaving 17 bases between the germline ends. In germline, CDR1 is SGHNT, CDR2 YYREEE (reference sequence). CDR3 length: 13 amino acids. The CDR3 nucleotides are TGTGCCAGCGCCGGCAGGGTGGATAGCGAGCAGTACTTC. This gives the protein CASAGRVDSEQYF. The entire variable domain, with the rest obtained from reference TRBV5-4 and TRBJ2-7, is as follows: ETGVTQSPTHLIKTRGQQVTLRCSSQSGHNTVSWYQQALGQGPQFIFQYYREEENGRGNFPPRFSGLQFPNYSSELNVNALELDDSALYLCASAGRVDSEQYFGPGTRLTVT.

This rearrangement joins TRBV4-3 to TRBJ2-2; D perhaps matches TRBD2 (6 bases). CDR1 and CDR2 (germline): LGHNA, YSLEER. Trimming removed 1 base at V and 2 bases at J, with 11 bases between. This CDR3 region has 16 residues. Here the CDR3 DNA reads TGCGCCAGCAGCCAAGCCGGGACTTATAACACCGGGGAGCTGTTTTTT. This codes for CASSQAGTYNTGELFF.

The chain uses TRBV27 and TRBJ2-6, with D tentatively TRBD1 (6 bases). The CDR3 is 17 amino acids. The V end lost 5 bases, the J end lost 4 bases, and 18 bases lay between the germline ends. Germline lookup yields CDR1 MNHEY and CDR2 SMNVEV (reference sequence). Written as DNA, the CDR3 is TGTGCCAGCAGTCTCATATTCGCAGGGGCAGGGGCCAACGTCCTGACTTTC. Its translation: CASSLIFAGAGANVLTF.

The chain is built from TRBV11-3 and TRBJ2-1, with 8 bases identical to TRBD2. V was clipped by 7 bases and J by 9 bases; unmatched bases: 11. The CDR3 sequence is 14 residues long. Germline V gene sequence: CDR1 SGHNT, CDR2 YENEEA. For the CDR3, the DNA is TGTGCCAGCAATATTAGCGGGACGACGGGTGAGCAGTTCTTC. Translated, it gives CASNISGTTGEQFF.

The chain joins TRBV19 to TRBJ2-5; D perhaps matches TRBD2 (5 bases). CDR1 is LNHDA and CDR2 is SQIVND in the germline V gene (reference sequence). This CDR3 contains 18 residues. The V end was cut by 3 bases, the J end by 2 bases, with 22 bases between. The CDR3 coding sequence is TGTGCCAGTAGTATCCTATCCTCCCAGTGGGAGCAACAAGAGACCCAGTACTTC. Its translation is CASSILSSQWEQQETQYF.

This chain joins TRBV10-1 and TRBJ2-3, with TRBD1 identical over 7 bases. There are 16 residues in the CDR3. Germline loops: CDR1 WNHNN, CDR2 SYGVQD (reference sequence). J gave up 2 bases and V 4 bases, and 9 bases lay outside the gene matches. DNA for the CDR3: TGCGCCAGCAGTGTTGCCGGGACAGCCGACACAGATACGCAGTATTTT. Its protein is CASSVAGTADTDTQYF.

The V call is TRBV19, the J call TRBJ1-4; TRBD1 matches at 8 bases. The junction had 9 bases not matched to a gene; V was cut back by 6 bases and J by 3 bases. Germline CDR1 is LNHDA and CDR2 is SQIVND (reference sequence). The CDR3 covers 16 residues. The CDR3 DNA reads TGTGCCAGTAGGGCCTCCGGGACAGGCCCTAATGAAAAACTGTTTTTT. The encoded protein is CASRASGTGPNEKLFF.

V gene TRBV30 combines with J gene TRBJ2-2; D is unclear. Trimming shortened V by 4 bases and J by 0 bases, and 12 bases separated the two germline ends. CDR3 size: 15 residues. Germline V gene data show CDR1 as GTSNPN and CDR2 as SVGIG (reference sequence). CDR3: CAWNRSPANTGELFF. The CDR3 DNA is TGTGCCTGGAATCGGTCGCCTGCGAACACCGGGGAGCTGTTTTTT.

The chain is built from TRBV7-6 and TRBJ2-3, with TRBD2 identical over 11 bases. The CDR3 totals 15 residues. CDR1 is SGHVS and CDR2 is FNYEAQ in the germline V gene. With V trimmed by 3 bases and J by 7 bases, 6 bases remained unmatched. The CDR3 here is CASSFEASGGYTQYF. Written as DNA, the CDR3 is TGTGCCAGCAGCTTCGAGGCTAGCGGGGGGTATACGCAGTATTTT.

In DNA, the CDR3 is TGCGCCAGCAGCCCAGACAGGGTAGAACAGCCCCAGCATTTT. Its protein is CASSPDRVEQPQHF. This chain connects TRBV4-1 to TRBJ1-5; 7 positions agree with TRBD1. J lost 7 bases, V lost 4 bases, and 7 bases had no gene match. Germline-derived CDR1 and CDR2 are MGHRA and YSYEKL. CDR3 size: 14 residues.

The chain carries TRBV13 and TRBJ2-2; possible D gene TRBD2, 5 bases. V shed 4 bases and J shed 7 bases, with 13 bases lying between them. This CDR3 region has 14 residues. Germline assignment: CDR1 PRHDT and CDR2 FYEKMQ (reference sequence). The CDR3 protein is CASSSPIRDGELFF. DNA of the CDR3: TGTGCCAGCAGCTCCCCAATTCGGGACGGGGAGCTGTTTTTT.

The chain has TRBV7-9 and TRBJ2-3; D is possibly TRBD2 (6 bases). Germline V gene lookup returns CDR1 SEHNR and CDR2 FQNEAQ (reference sequence). The V and J ends lost 3 bases and 3 bases respectively, with 16 bases between them. The CDR3 runs to 16 residues. The chain's CDR3 is CASSFRDSPRTDTQYF. The DNA of the CDR3 is TGTGCCAGCAGCTTCAGGGACTCGCCCCGTACAGATACGCAGTATTTT.

This clone was recorded only once. The CDR3 protein is CASSWGQGELYEQYF. The CDR3 nucleotides are TGCGCCAGCAGCTGGGGACAGGGTGAACTTTACGAGCAGTACTTC. The chain uses TRBV5-1 and TRBJ2-7, with TRBD1 matching 9 bases. Losses at the gene ends were 3 bases for V and 4 bases for J; bases not matched to a gene: 8. The CDR3 has 15 amino acids. Germline lookup yields CDR1 SGHRS and CDR2 YFSETQ.

This CDR3 is CASSLGGLNNEQFF. The CDR3 bases are TGTGCCAGCAGCTTAGGGGGACTCAACAATGAGCAGTTCTTC. The genes are TRBV7-2 and TRBJ2-1; a possible D gene is TRBD2 (6 bases). Between the trimmed V and J ends, which lost 1 base and 5 bases, there was a span of 9 bases. This CDR3 contains 14 residues. Germline V gene data show CDR1 as SGHTA and CDR2 as FQGNSA.

The V gene is TRBV9, the J gene TRBJ2-3; 11 bases line up with TRBD1. The V gene's germline CDR1 is SGDLS and CDR2 YYNGEE. The CDR3 has 14 amino acids. With 5 bases clipped from V and 6 bases from J, the junction kept 5 bases outside the gene matches. CDR3 sequence: CASSGQGAVDTQYF. CDR3 DNA sequence: TGTGCCAGCAGTGGACAGGGGGCCGTGGATACGCAGTATTTT.

V usage is TRBV6-1 and J usage is TRBJ1-2, with 8 bases identical to TRBD1. Germline V gives CDR1 MNHNS, CDR2 SASEGT. The V gene end was trimmed by 7 bases and the J gene end by 3 bases; junction bases not matched to a gene: 7. There are 14 residues in the CDR3. Here the CDR3 reads CASTRTGTDYGYTF. CDR3 sequence (DNA): TGTGCCAGCACCAGGACAGGGACGGACTATGGCTACACCTTC.

The CDR3 region is CASSLSRTSFYEQYF. DNA for the CDR3: TGTGCCAGCAGTTTATCTCGGACTAGCTTTTACGAGCAGTACTTC. The chain links TRBV27 to TRBJ2-7, with 8 bases that match TRBD2. Germline trimming cut 0 bases from V and 4 bases from J; bases unmatched to any gene: 5. Germline loops: CDR1 MNHEY, CDR2 SMNVEV (reference sequence). This CDR3 contains 15 residues.

This chain uses TRBV6-1 with TRBJ1-1; 7 bases line up with TRBD1. The V gene end was trimmed by 5 bases and the J gene end by 1 base; junction bases not matched to a gene: 4. The CDR3 contains 14 residues. From germline, CDR1 is MNHNS and CDR2 SASEGT. CDR3 loop: CASSKDRANTEAFF. DNA of the CDR3: TGTGCCAGCAGTAAAGACAGGGCGAACACTGAAGCTTTCTTT.

V is TRBV28 and J is TRBJ1-5; no clear D. V lost 1 base, J lost 11 bases, and 21 bases lay in between. Germline CDR1 and CDR2: MDHEN and SYDVKM. This CDR3 is built from 16 residues. For the CDR3, the DNA is TGTGCCAGCAGTTTATCTTTCCGTAACCGAGAGGAAGCCCAGCATTTT. This gives the protein CASSLSFRNREEAQHF.

The chain uses TRBV9 and TRBJ2-3; 7 bases agree with TRBD2. CDR1 and CDR2 from the germline V gene are SGDLS and YYNGEE. V shed 0 bases and J 5 bases; nucleotides not matched to a gene: 9. This CDR3 spans 16 amino acids. CDR3 in DNA: TGTGCCAGCAGCGTAGGGGCCCGGGTAGCGGGAGATACGCAGTATTTT. This encodes CASSVGARVAGDTQYF.

DNA for the CDR3: TGTGCCAGCAGCTCCGACAGTAGGCTCCCCTACGAGCAGTACTTC. Its translation: CASSSDSRLPYEQYF. The chain couples TRBV5-4 to TRBJ2-7; maybe TRBD1 (5 bases). The CDR3 loop spans 15 amino acids. V dropped 3 bases and J dropped 2 bases, with 15 bases sitting between them. Per the germline V gene, CDR1 is SGHNT and CDR2 is YYREEE (reference sequence).

For this clone: The junction and the germline gene differ at one end; a read error may be behind it. V usage is TRBV7-9 and J usage is TRBJ2-2; D is unclear. CDR3 size: 12 residues. Germline V CDR1 and CDR2: SEHNR, FQNEAQ (reference sequence). CDR3 loop: CSSSLSSGELFF. The CDR3, as DNA: TGTTCCAGCAGCTTGTCCTCCGGGGAGCTGTTTTTT. The full variable domain, with the rest looked up from reference TRBV7-9 and TRBJ2-2, is DTGVSQNPRHKITKRGQNVTFRCDPISEHNRLYWYRQTLGQGPEFLTYFQNEAQLEKSRLLSDRFSAERPKGSFSTLEIQRTEQGDSAMYLCSSSLSSGELFFGEGSRLTVL.